Below, one T cell receptor (beta chain) is given with its context. Its antigen is undetermined. This entry belongs to a study of T cells expressing NK-cell markers. Study details: Sorted CD3+CD56-NKG2C+, CD3+CD56+NKG2C- and CD3+CD56+NKG2C+ T cells were the source of the TCR beta repertoires.

The study, taken as a whole, reports: There remained a lack of clarity about HCMV specificity of expanded NKG2C+ T cell clones.

TCR beta cDNA was made by 5'RACE template switching with UMIs. From its re-call of the 5' RACE reads, TCRdb lists each CDR3 protein once, without DNA. This sample's table has under 500,000 distinct CDR3 sequences. Germline V lookup: CDR1 SEHNR, CDR2 FQNEAQ (reference sequence). The CDR3 spans 15 residues. The chain has TRBV7-9 and TRBJ2-1. The clonotype originates from a woman between 18 and 70 years old in good health. The material sequenced was blood T cells: a sorted CD56 or NKG2C T cell subset, CD4+ or CD8+ T cells, or bulk PBMC T cells (not recorded which). CDR3 in amino acids: CASSADRQSYNEQFF.